The sequence of this T cell receptor (beta chain) was determined in a study of cytomegalovirus exposure and HLA in healthy donors. Study overall: There were 100 million to 120 million unique TCR beta sequences, drawn from approximately 180 million T cells, in an earlier analysis.

There are 15 residues in the CDR3. Germline V gives CDR1 SGHTA, CDR2 FQGNSA. V shed 1 base and J 4 bases; nucleotides not matched to a gene: 4. Points on this clone: Its antigen is not known. The same CDR3 also results from other DNA sequences found in this sample.

It was with 60 Vbeta and 13 Jbeta primers that the PCR ran. The assay was immunoSEQ multiplex PCR, and TCRdb's table has in-frame clones only and misses some. Among hundreds of thousands of clones listed, 65% to 80% were seen once. Overall study findings and caveats: Across donors, most TCRs were seen rarely, yet some public ones were widespread. The study reported that TCR beta sequences accurately predicted HLA-A and HLA-B alleles in most subjects. When analyzed later, a missense DCLRE1C variant was found to be linked to TCR beta V- and J-gene trimming.

The sequencing sample was made of PBMCs. The chain joins TRBV7-2 to TRBJ1-5, with 7 positions matching TRBD1. The receptor was derived from a girl aged 2 to 9 in good health and CMV-seronegative. CDR3 nucleotide sequence: TGTGCCAGCAGCTTAGTGGGACAGCAAAATCAGCCCCAGCATTTT. Amino acid sequence: CASSLVGQQNQPQHF.